This TCR beta chain is drawn from a study of blood T cells in healthy people across ages. Only a few counts were recorded for this clonotype. Germline-derived CDR1 and CDR2 are SGHRS and YFSETQ. Trimming cost V 0 bases and J 7 bases; bases outside gene matches: 7. The CDR3 length is 15 residues. Then a second PCR, running roughly 7 to 12 cycles, was carried out with a sample-barcoded 5' primer and a J-beta primer mix. A template-switch adaptor that had 12 random nucleotides put a tag on each cDNA molecule. Every sample produced at least 2.5 million CDR3-containing paired-end reads. TCRdb fed the 5' RACE reads into MiXCR, producing one record per CDR3 protein. The sample includes 650,000 to 800,000 distinct CDR3 sequences, around two fifths seen only once; the top ten take roughly 19%.

The chain employs TRBV5-1 and TRBJ1-5; 7 nucleotides line up with TRBD1. This clonotype originated in a man aged 55 to 70 in good health. Sequencing was carried out using blood. DNA for the CDR3: TGCGCCAGCAGCTTGGAGTTGACAGGGAGACAGCCCCAGCATTTT. Amino acids: CASSLELTGRQPQHF.